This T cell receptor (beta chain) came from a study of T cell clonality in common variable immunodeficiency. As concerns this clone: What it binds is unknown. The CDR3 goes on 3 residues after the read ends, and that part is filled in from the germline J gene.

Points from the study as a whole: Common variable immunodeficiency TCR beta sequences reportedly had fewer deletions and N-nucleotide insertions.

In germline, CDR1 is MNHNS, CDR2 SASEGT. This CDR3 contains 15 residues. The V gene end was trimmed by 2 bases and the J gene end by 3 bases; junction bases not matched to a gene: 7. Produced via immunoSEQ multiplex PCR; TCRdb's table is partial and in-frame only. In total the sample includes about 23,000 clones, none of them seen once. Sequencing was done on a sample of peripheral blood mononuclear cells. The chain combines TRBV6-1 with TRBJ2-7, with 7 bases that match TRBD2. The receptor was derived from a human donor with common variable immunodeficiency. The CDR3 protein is CASSETLAAGYEQYF. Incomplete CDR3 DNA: TGTGCCAGCAGTGAAACCCTAGCGGCTGGCTACGAG.